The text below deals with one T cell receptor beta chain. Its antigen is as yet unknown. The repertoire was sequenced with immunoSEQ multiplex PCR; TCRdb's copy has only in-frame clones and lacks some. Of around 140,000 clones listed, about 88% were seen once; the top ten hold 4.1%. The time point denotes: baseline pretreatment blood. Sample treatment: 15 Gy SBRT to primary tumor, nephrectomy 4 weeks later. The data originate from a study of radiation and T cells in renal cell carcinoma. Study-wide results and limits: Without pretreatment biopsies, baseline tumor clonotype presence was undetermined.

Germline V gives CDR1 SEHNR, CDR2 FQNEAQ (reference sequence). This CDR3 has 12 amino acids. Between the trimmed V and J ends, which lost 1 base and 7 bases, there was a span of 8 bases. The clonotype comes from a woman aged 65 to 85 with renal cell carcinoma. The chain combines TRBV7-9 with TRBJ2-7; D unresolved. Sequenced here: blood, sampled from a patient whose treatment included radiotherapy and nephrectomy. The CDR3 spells CASSLDAQEQYF. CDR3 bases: TGTGCCAGCAGCTTAGATGCCCAAGAGCAGTACTTC.